Below are 6 T cell receptor beta chains sequenced from a single sample in a study of pediatric ulcerative colitis. TCRdb keeps only in-frame clones here, not all; method: immunoSEQ multiplex PCR. The repertoire holds about 60,000 clones, with about 90% as singletons. Sample: blood. The receptors stem from a boy aged 5-17 years who was a control in a study of pediatric ulcerative colitis.

The chain recombines TRBV4-1 with TRBJ2-3, with 9 nucleotides matching TRBD2. Germline CDR1 and CDR2: MGHRA and YSYEKL. The CDR3 is 15 residues long. V lost 4 bases, J lost 3 bases, and 5 bases stayed unmatched. Here the CDR3 reads CASSPLAGGTDTQYF. The CDR3 region has the DNA TGCGCCAGCAGCCCGTTGGCGGGAGGGACAGATACGCAGTATTTT.

This rearrangement joins TRBV15 to TRBJ1-5; TRBD1 might be the D (6 bases). CDR3 length: 16 amino acids. With 1 base removed from V and 5 bases from J, the gap between germline ends came to 15 bases. Germline V gene data show CDR1 as LNHNV and CDR2 as YYDKDF (reference sequence). In nucleotides, the CDR3 is TGTGCCACCAGCAGAGGAAAGACAGGATCGGATCAGCCCCAGCATTTT. Its translation is CATSRGKTGSDQPQHF. The full variable domain, in which reference TRBV15 and TRBJ1-5 provide the parts outside the CDR3, is DAMVIQNPRYQVTQFGKPVTLSCSQTLNHNVMYWYQQKSSQAPKLLFHYYDKDFNNEADTPDNFQSRRPNTSFCFLDIRSPGLGDTAMYLCATSRGKTGSDQPQHFGDGTRLSIL.

V gene TRBV11-3 combines with J gene TRBJ2-3, with TRBD2 identical over 8 bases. CDR1 is SGHNT, CDR2 YENEEA, per germline. V shed 5 bases and J 2 bases; nucleotides not matched to a gene: 3. There are 14 residues in the CDR3. CDR3 bases: TGTGCCAGCAGCCCGGGACTAGACACAGATACGCAGTATTTT. Translating gives CASSPGLDTDTQYF.

V and J are TRBV7-2 and TRBJ2-5; 13 nucleotides agree with TRBD2. The trim removed 4 bases at V and 2 bases at J, leaving 10 bases unmatched. Germline CDR1 and CDR2: SGHTA and FQGNSA. The CDR3 spans 18 residues. DNA for the CDR3: TGTGCCAGCAGCTCCTTGGGACTAGCGGGGAGAGCTCAAGAGACCCAGTACTTC. As protein: CASSSLGLAGRAQETQYF. Drawing the rest from reference TRBV7-2 and TRBJ2-5, the complete variable domain is GAGVSQSPSNKVTEKGKDVELRCDPISGHTALYWYRQSLGQGLEFLIYFQGNSAPDKSGLPSDRFSAERTGGSVSTLTIQRTQQEDSAVYLCASSSLGLAGRAQETQYFGPGTRLLVL.

The CDR3 DNA reads TGTGCCACCAGCAGCGTCAAGGTAGCGGGGGAGTACGAGCAGTACTTC. This gives the protein CATSSVKVAGEYEQYF. The genes are TRBV15 and TRBJ2-7; 9 bases line up with TRBD2. This CDR3 contains 16 residues. Germline V gene lookup returns CDR1 LNHNV and CDR2 YYDKDF (reference sequence). Trimming cost V 3 bases and J 4 bases; bases outside gene matches: 10.

V and J are TRBV7-6 and TRBJ2-1; no firm D call. V shed 4 bases and J shed 4 bases, with 8 bases lying between them. This CDR3 spans 13 amino acids. CDR1 and CDR2 (germline): SGHVS, FNYEAQ. As DNA, the CDR3 is TGTGCCAGCAGCTCTCATTCATACAATGAGCAGTTCTTC. It is translated as CASSSHSYNEQFF.